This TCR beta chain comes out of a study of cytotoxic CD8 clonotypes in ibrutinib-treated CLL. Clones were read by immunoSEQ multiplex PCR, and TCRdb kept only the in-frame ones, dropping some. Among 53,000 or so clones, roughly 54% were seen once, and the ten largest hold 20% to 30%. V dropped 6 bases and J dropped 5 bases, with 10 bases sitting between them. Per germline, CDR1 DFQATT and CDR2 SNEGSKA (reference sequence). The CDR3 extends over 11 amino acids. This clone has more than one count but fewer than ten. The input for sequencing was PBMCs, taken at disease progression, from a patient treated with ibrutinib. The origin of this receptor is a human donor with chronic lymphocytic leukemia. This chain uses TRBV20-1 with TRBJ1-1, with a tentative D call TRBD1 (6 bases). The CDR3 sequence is CSAETGTEAFF. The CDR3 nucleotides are TGCAGTGCCGAAACAGGGACTGAAGCTTTCTTT.